A single sample gave rise to the 30 T cell receptor beta chains below, sequenced in a study of blood T cell dynamics during melanoma immunotherapy (dated by TCRdb to between 2020 and 2021). The library was obtained by the immunoSEQ multiplex PCR assay. The immuneACCESS repertoire file appears here via TCRdb, limited to in-frame rearrangements. These files lack a portion of the clones; in checked studies, under half of the deficit traces to unresolved V genes, and the cause of the others is not known. The sample table records roughly 13,000 clones; around 84% of these occur just once. The ten largest clones capture approximately 4.7% of the sample. Interpreted using the paper, the time point label stands for: pre-treatment baseline. The specimen comprised blood, sampled from a patient treated with checkpoint blockade. Every receptor here comes from a human donor with melanoma.

The rearrangement joins TRBV5-6 to TRBJ2-6; no clear D. The germline CDR1 and CDR2 sequences are SGHDT and YYEEEE. This CDR3 spans 14 amino acids. V gave up 2 bases and J gave up 4 bases, with 7 bases separating them. The CDR3, as DNA: TGTGCCAGCAGCTTCATGGGCGGGGCCAACGTCCTGACTTTC. The encoded protein is CASSFMGGANVLTF. Based on the CDR3 plus reference TRBV5-6 and TRBJ2-6, the full variable domain is DAGVTQSPTHLIKTRGQQVTLRCSPKSGHDTVSWYQQALGQGPQFIFQYYEEEERQRGNFPDRFSGHQFPNYSSELNVNALLLGDSALYLCASSFMGGANVLTFGAGSRLTVL.

This rearrangement joins TRBV5-4 to TRBJ2-3; D may be TRBD1 or TRBD2 (5 bases each). The CDR3 is 15 residues long. V gave up 0 bases and J gave up 1 base, with 9 bases separating them. CDR1 is SGHNT, CDR2 YYREEE, per germline (reference sequence). Here the CDR3 DNA reads TGTGCCAGCAGCTTGGCGGGACCCCGCACAGATACGCAGTATTTT. Translation gives CASSLAGPRTDTQYF.

This clone was observed a single time. The chain recombines TRBV27 with TRBJ1-2; 9 bases align to TRBD1. J lost 0 bases, V lost 8 bases, and 7 bases had no gene match. This CDR3 spans 15 amino acids. CDR1 is MNHEY, CDR2 SMNVEV, per germline (reference sequence). The CDR3 DNA follows: TGTGCCAGCGCACAGGGGGCAAGAACTAACTATGGCTACACCTTC. Protein product: CASAQGARTNYGYTF.

J is TRBJ1-5 and V is TRBV7-2; D remains ambiguous. The CDR3 consists of 13 residues. CDR1 and CDR2 (germline): SGHTA, FQGNSA. V dropped 5 bases and J dropped 6 bases, with 11 bases sitting between them. The CDR3 loop is CASSPFGPQPQHF. The CDR3 DNA sequence: TGTGCCAGCAGCCCCTTCGGGCCTCAGCCCCAGCATTTT. The full variable domain, in which reference TRBV7-2 and TRBJ1-5 provide the parts outside the CDR3, is GAGVSQSPSNKVTEKGKDVELRCDPISGHTALYWYRQSLGQGLEFLIYFQGNSAPDKSGLPSDRFSAERTGGSVSTLTIQRTQQEDSAVYLCASSPFGPQPQHFGDGTRLSIL.

The chain recombines TRBV7-2 with TRBJ2-2; D is ambiguous. Germline loops: CDR1 SGHTA, CDR2 FQGNSA. CDR3 size: 16 residues. V lost 1 base and J 5 bases, leaving 14 bases between the germline ends. This chain's CDR3 is CASSLGDRVRTGELFF. Here the CDR3 DNA reads TGTGCCAGCAGCTTAGGAGATAGGGTACGGACCGGGGAGCTGTTTTTT.

This clone was seen once. The V gene is TRBV1, the J gene TRBJ1-1; TRBD1, the table's D call, was not compared with the DNA. TRBV1 has pseudogene status. There are 16 residues in the CDR3. CDR3 nucleotide sequence: TGCACCAGCAGCCAGGGGATTCAGGGGTTGGGCACTGAAGCTTTCTTT. Its protein is CTSSQGIQGLGTEAFF.

V is TRBV6-1 and J is TRBJ2-1, with 11 bases that match TRBD2. Trimming removed 2 bases from V and 9 bases from J; junction bases left unmatched: 9. The CDR3 is made up of 16 amino acids. Germline CDR1 and CDR2: MNHNS and SASEGT. The CDR3 DNA sequence: TGTGCCAGCAGTGAATTGTCTCCTAGCGGGAGGTCTGAGCAGTTCTTC. Translation gives CASSELSPSGRSEQFF.

J is TRBJ1-3 and V is TRBV28; D perhaps matches TRBD1 (6 bases). The germline CDR1 and CDR2 sequences are MDHEN and SYDVKM. V was pared by 1 base and J by 0 bases, with 10 bases between. The CDR3 runs 16 residues. This CDR3 reads CASSLLDRYSGNTIYF. CDR3 bases: TGTGCCAGCAGTTTATTAGACAGGTACTCTGGAAACACCATATATTTT. Looking up the rest from reference TRBV28 and TRBJ1-3 gives the full variable domain: DVKVTQSSRYLVKRTGEKVFLECVQDMDHENMFWYRQDPGLGLRLIYFSYDVKMKEKGDIPEGYSVSREKKERFSLILESASTNQTSMYLCASSLLDRYSGNTIYFGEGSWLTVV.

This clone has just a few counts. This sequence joins TRBV11-1 and TRBJ1-1, with D possibly being TRBD1 (5 bases). Trimming cost V 5 bases and J 0 bases, with 10 bases left between them. CDR1 and CDR2 from the germline V gene are SGHAT and FQDESV (reference sequence). The CDR3 runs to 14 residues. This chain's CDR3 is CASSNRRMNTEAFF. CDR3 sequence (DNA): TGTGCCAGCAGCAACAGGAGAATGAACACTGAAGCTTTCTTT.

This chain uses TRBV6-1 with TRBJ1-2; the D gene is possibly TRBD1 (6 bases). V was cut by 6 bases and J by 13 bases, with 21 bases left in between. Germline assignment: CDR1 MNHNS and CDR2 SASEGT. The length of the CDR3 is 13 residues. The CDR3 nucleotides read TGTGCCAGCAGGATTCGGACGACAGGCTTAGGCACCTTC. It translates to CASRIRTTGLGTF.

This chain joins TRBV6-6 and TRBJ2-3; 9 bases are shared with TRBD1. In germline, CDR1 is MNHNY, CDR2 SVGAGI (reference sequence). CDR3 length: 14 residues. V lost 6 bases, J lost 4 bases, and 5 bases stayed unmatched. CDR3 protein: CASSRDREADTQYF. The CDR3 DNA follows: TGTGCCAGCAGCCGGGACAGGGAGGCAGATACGCAGTATTTT.

This chain connects TRBV30 to TRBJ2-1; 7 nucleotides line up with TRBD2. The CDR3 extends over 13 amino acids. V dropped 5 bases and J dropped 4; count of bases not matched to a gene: 5. Germline CDR1 reads GTSNPN; CDR2 reads SVGIG (reference sequence). The DNA for the CDR3 is TGTGCCTGGTCCCAGCGGGATTACAATGAGCAGTTCTTC. The encoded protein is CAWSQRDYNEQFF.

CDR3 loop: CASYGSGESTDTQYF. Written as DNA, the CDR3 is TGTGCCAGTTATGGGTCGGGAGAGAGCACAGATACGCAGTATTTT. This chain links TRBV6-6 with TRBJ2-3; D is possibly TRBD2 (6 bases). Trimming removed 9 bases from V and 0 bases from J, with 16 bases in between. Germline lookup yields CDR1 MNHNY and CDR2 SVGAGI (reference sequence). This CDR3 has 15 amino acids.

This chain connects TRBV7-9 to TRBJ2-5, with D possibly matching TRBD2 (6 bases). This CDR3 comprises 15 residues. CDR1 is SEHNR, CDR2 FQNEAQ, per germline (reference sequence). With 7 bases removed from V and 4 bases from J, the gap between germline ends came to 19 bases. The CDR3 nucleotides are TGTGCCAGCACCATCGGGACTGGAGTCTCAGAGACCCAGTACTTC. It translates to CASTIGTGVSETQYF.

This clone was recorded only once. CDR3 sequence: CAWSSPGQGGYGYTF. The CDR3 bases are TGTGCCTGGTCGTCCCCCGGACAGGGAGGCTATGGCTACACCTTC. The chain carries TRBV30 and TRBJ1-2; the match to TRBD1 covers 8 bases. J was trimmed by 4 bases and V by 5 bases; bases with no gene match: 12. Germline CDR1 and CDR2: GTSNPN and SVGIG (reference sequence). CDR3 length: 15 amino acids.

V usage is TRBV5-6 and J usage is TRBJ2-7; D gene unclear. Germline V gives CDR1 SGHDT, CDR2 YYEEEE. Trimming removed 3 bases from V and 3 bases from J, with 13 bases in between. The CDR3 extends over 14 amino acids. As DNA, the CDR3 is TGTGCCAGCAGCTCATACTCTTGGATCTACGAGCAGTACTTC. This encodes CASSSYSWIYEQYF. Complete variable domain (other parts from reference TRBV5-6 and TRBJ2-7): DAGVTQSPTHLIKTRGQQVTLRCSPKSGHDTVSWYQQALGQGPQFIFQYYEEEERQRGNFPDRFSGHQFPNYSSELNVNALLLGDSALYLCASSSYSWIYEQYFGPGTRLTVT.

The chain joins TRBV10-3 to TRBJ2-5; 7 bases fit TRBD2. The trim removed 3 bases at V and 5 bases at J, leaving 9 bases unmatched. The CDR3 consists of 15 residues. The germline gives CDR1 ENHRY, CDR2 SYGVKD. The CDR3 protein is CAISDQGGRRETQYF. The CDR3 coding sequence is TGTGCCATCAGTGACCAAGGCGGGAGACGGGAGACCCAGTACTTC.

The chain carries TRBV5-1 and TRBJ2-3; 10 bases are shared with TRBD2. The V segment lost 4 bases and the J segment 1 base; nucleotides outside the gene matches: 0. This CDR3 contains 14 residues. CDR1 is SGHRS, CDR2 YFSETQ, per germline. The CDR3: CASSLAGGTDTQYF. The CDR3 DNA sequence: TGCGCCAGCAGCCTAGCGGGGGGCACAGATACGCAGTATTTT.

V usage is TRBV5-1 and J usage is TRBJ1-6; 7 bases match TRBD1. Germline V gene lookup returns CDR1 SGHRS and CDR2 YFSETQ. The CDR3 is 17 amino acids. J lost 9 bases, V lost 1 base, and 13 bases had no gene match. In DNA, the CDR3 is TGCGCCAGCAGCTTGCCTCATGGGGCAGGGGACAGTTCACCCCTCCACTTT. Translating it yields CASSLPHGAGDSSPLHF.

The chain combines TRBV5-5 with TRBJ1-4; TRBD1 matches at 10 bases. V lost 3 bases and J lost 8; bases outside the gene matches: 7. Germline CDR1 SGHKS, CDR2 YYEKEE (reference sequence). The CDR3 runs 15 residues. The CDR3 loop reads CASSWGTGALEKLFF. For the CDR3, the DNA is TGTGCCAGCAGCTGGGGGACAGGGGCGTTGGAAAAACTGTTTTTT.

The V call is TRBV18, the J call TRBJ1-1; D perhaps matches TRBD1 (6 bases). The CDR3 spans 16 residues. Trimming took 0 bases from V and 1 from J, leaving 12 bases between them. Germline assignment: CDR1 KGHSH and CDR2 LQKENI. In nucleotides, the CDR3 is TGTGCCAGCTCACCACCGAACCGGGGGCCGAACACTGAAGCTTTCTTT. Its translation is CASSPPNRGPNTEAFF.

This chain joins TRBV9 and TRBJ1-6, with 11 positions matching TRBD1. The CDR3 is 15 residues long. Germline lookup yields CDR1 SGDLS and CDR2 YYNGEE. Trimming took 3 bases from V and 9 from J; bases not matched to a gene: 5. CDR3 DNA sequence: TGTGCCAGCAGCGCCGGACAGGGGGCGTCTTCACCCCTCCACTTT. Protein product: CASSAGQGASSPLHF.

The chain has TRBV7-6 and TRBJ1-1, with D tentatively TRBD1 (6 bases). The germline V gene encodes CDR1 SGHVS and CDR2 FNYEAQ. The CDR3 length is 13 residues. V was cut by 5 bases and J by 5 bases, with 12 bases left in between. CDR3 residues: CASSLTGKTEAFF. The CDR3, as DNA: TGTGCCAGCAGCCTAACAGGGAAAACTGAAGCTTTCTTT.

The V call is TRBV7-2, the J call TRBJ2-1; 11 bases fit TRBD2. The CDR3 runs to 15 residues. In germline, CDR1 is SGHTA, CDR2 FQGNSA. V shed 8 bases and J 7 bases; nucleotides not matched to a gene: 10. CDR3 amino acids: CASRIAGGPRNEQFF. CDR3 in DNA: TGTGCCAGCCGCATAGCGGGGGGGCCTCGGAATGAGCAGTTCTTC.

J is TRBJ2-7 and V is TRBV5-1, with 8 bases aligning to TRBD1. Germline V gene sequence: CDR1 SGHRS, CDR2 YFSETQ. After removal of 4 bases from V and 2 bases from J, the junction contained 8 bases not matched to a gene. The CDR3 is made up of 15 amino acids. In DNA, the CDR3 is TGCGCCAGCAGCGGGGGGACAGGAGACCCCTACGAGCAGTACTTC. Its protein is CASSGGTGDPYEQYF.

V and J are TRBV29-1 and TRBJ1-1, with D possibly matching TRBD1 (5 bases). V lost 8 bases, J lost 1 base, and 14 bases lay in between. There are 13 residues in the CDR3. Germline V gene sequence: CDR1 SQVTM, CDR2 ANQGSEA. CDR3 DNA sequence: TGCAGCACCAAAGACAGCCAGAACACTGAAGCTTTCTTT. It specifies CSTKDSQNTEAFF. Using reference TRBV29-1 and TRBJ1-1 for the parts outside the CDR3, the full variable domain is SAVISQKPSRDICQRGTSLTIQCQVDSQVTMMFWYRQQPGQSLTLIATANQGSEATYESGFVIDKFPISRPNLTFSTLTVSNMSPEDSSIYLCSTKDSQNTEAFFGQGTRLTVV.

The V call is TRBV7-9, the J call TRBJ1-2; D remains ambiguous. V lost 3 bases, J lost 8 bases, and 16 bases lay in between. The CDR3 runs 14 residues. Looked up from germline, CDR1 is SEHNR and CDR2 is FQNEAQ (reference sequence). Here the CDR3 DNA reads TGTGCCAGCAGCTTCGACCTCCGGCGGTACGGCTACACCTTC. Translation gives CASSFDLRRYGYTF. The full variable domain, completed using reference TRBV7-9 and TRBJ1-2, is DTGVSQNPRHKITKRGQNVTFRCDPISEHNRLYWYRQTLGQGPEFLTYFQNEAQLEKSRLLSDRFSAERPKGSFSTLEIQRTEQGDSAMYLCASSFDLRRYGYTFGSGTRLTVV.

CDR3: CASSPQTSGGAHEQYF. The CDR3 DNA sequence: TGTGCCAGCAGCCCCCAGACTAGCGGGGGGGCCCACGAGCAGTACTTC. The chain links TRBV9 to TRBJ2-7; TRBD2 agrees at 14 bases. V shed 4 bases and J 5 bases; nucleotides not matched to a gene: 8. Germline CDR1 and CDR2: SGDLS and YYNGEE. The CDR3 totals 16 residues.

J is TRBJ2-7 and V is TRBV5-1; 8 bases align to TRBD1. The CDR3 totals 14 residues. Losses at the gene ends were 3 bases for V and 6 bases for J; bases not matched to a gene: 8. Germline V gene sequence: CDR1 SGHRS, CDR2 YFSETQ. Written as DNA, the CDR3 is TGCGCCAGCAGCTCGAGCCCTACAGGGGGCGAGCAGTACTTC. This encodes CASSSSPTGGEQYF.

This chain joins TRBV18 and TRBJ2-4, with 10 bases that match TRBD1. This CDR3 is built from 14 residues. J gave up 4 bases and V 5 bases, and 2 bases lay outside the gene matches. Germline assignment: CDR1 KGHSH and CDR2 LQKENI. CDR3 region: CASSGDRGKNIQYF. DNA of the CDR3: TGTGCCAGCTCAGGGGACAGGGGAAAAAACATTCAGTACTTC.